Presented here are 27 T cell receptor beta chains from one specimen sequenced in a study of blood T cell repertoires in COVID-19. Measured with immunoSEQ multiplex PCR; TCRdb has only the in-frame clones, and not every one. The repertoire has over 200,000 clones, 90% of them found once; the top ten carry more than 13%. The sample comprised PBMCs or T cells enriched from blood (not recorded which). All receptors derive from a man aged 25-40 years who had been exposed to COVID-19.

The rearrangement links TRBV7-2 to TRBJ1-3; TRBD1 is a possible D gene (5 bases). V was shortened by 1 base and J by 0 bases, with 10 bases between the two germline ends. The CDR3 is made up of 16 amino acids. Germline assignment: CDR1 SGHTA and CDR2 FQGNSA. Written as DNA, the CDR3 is TGTGCCAGCAGCTTAGTAGGGGATATCTCTGGAAACACCATATATTTT. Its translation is CASSLVGDISGNTIYF.

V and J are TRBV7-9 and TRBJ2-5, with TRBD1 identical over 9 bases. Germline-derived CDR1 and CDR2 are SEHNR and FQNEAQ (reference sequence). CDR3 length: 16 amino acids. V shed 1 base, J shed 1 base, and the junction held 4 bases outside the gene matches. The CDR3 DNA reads TGTGCCAGCAGCTTAGGGGACAGGGAACTCCAAGAGACCCAGTACTTC. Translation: CASSLGDRELQETQYF.

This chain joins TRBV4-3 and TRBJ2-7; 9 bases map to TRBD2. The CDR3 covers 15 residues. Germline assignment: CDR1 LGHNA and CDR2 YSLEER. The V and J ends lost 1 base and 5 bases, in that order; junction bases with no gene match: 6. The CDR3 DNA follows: TGCGCCAGCAGCCAAGGGCCTAGCGGGGCCCACGAGCAGTACTTC. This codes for CASSQGPSGAHEQYF.

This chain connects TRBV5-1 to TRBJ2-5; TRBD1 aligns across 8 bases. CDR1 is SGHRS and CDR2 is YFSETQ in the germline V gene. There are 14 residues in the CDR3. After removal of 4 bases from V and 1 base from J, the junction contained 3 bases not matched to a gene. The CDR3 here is CASSVTGGQETQYF. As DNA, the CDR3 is TGCGCCAGCAGCGTAACAGGGGGCCAAGAGACCCAGTACTTC.

In DNA, the CDR3 is TGTGCCAGCAGCCAAGAAAGACTAGCGGGGCGAGGGGATACGCAGTATTTT. Residues: CASSQERLAGRGDTQYF. The chain employs TRBV3-1 (or the pseudogene TRBV3-2) and TRBJ2-3, with 11 bases identical to TRBD2. The J segment lost 6 bases and the V segment lost 0 bases, leaving 8 bases of the junction unmatched. CDR3 length: 17 residues. Looked up from germline, CDR1 is LGHDT and CDR2 is YNNKEL (reference sequence).

The DNA of the CDR3 is TGTGCCAGCAGTTTGTATAGCAATCAGCCCCAGCATTTT. Protein: CASSLYSNQPQHF. The rearrangement joins TRBV12-3 or TRBV12-4 to TRBJ1-5; no definite D call. The CDR3 consists of 13 residues. Trimming removed 3 bases at V and 0 bases at J, with 3 bases between.

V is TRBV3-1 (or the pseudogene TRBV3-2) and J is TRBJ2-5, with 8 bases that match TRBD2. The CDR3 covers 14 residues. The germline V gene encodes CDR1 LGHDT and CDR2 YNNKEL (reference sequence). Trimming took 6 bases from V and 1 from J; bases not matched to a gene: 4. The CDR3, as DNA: TGTGCCAGCAGTAACGGGGGGGGCCAAGAGACCCAGTACTTC. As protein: CASSNGGGQETQYF.

The CDR3 sequence is CATSGGADEQFF. Here the CDR3 DNA reads TGTGCCACGAGCGGGGGGGCGGATGAGCAGTTCTTC. This chain uses TRBV10-3 with TRBJ2-1, with TRBD2 matching over 10 bases. The germline V gene encodes CDR1 ENHRY and CDR2 SYGVKD. Trimming at V came to 10 bases and at J to 8 bases, leaving 5 bases not matched to a gene. CDR3 length: 12 amino acids.

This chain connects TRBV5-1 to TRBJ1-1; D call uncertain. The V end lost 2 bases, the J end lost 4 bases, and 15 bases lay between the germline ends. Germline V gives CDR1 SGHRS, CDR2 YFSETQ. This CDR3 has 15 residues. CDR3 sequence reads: CASSLEGLRSTEAFF. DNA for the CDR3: TGCGCCAGCAGCTTAGAGGGATTAAGGAGCACTGAAGCTTTCTTT.

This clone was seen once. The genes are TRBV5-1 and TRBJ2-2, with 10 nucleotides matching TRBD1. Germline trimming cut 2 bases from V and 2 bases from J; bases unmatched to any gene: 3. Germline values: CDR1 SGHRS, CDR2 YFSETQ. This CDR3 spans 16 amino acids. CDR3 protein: CASSLTTGGNTGELFF. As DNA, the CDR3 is TGCGCCAGCAGCTTAACGACAGGGGGCAACACCGGGGAGCTGTTTTTT. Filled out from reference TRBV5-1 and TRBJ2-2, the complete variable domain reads KAGVTQTPRYLIKTRGQQVTLSCSPISGHRSVSWYQQTPGQGLQFLFEYFSETQRNKGNFPGRFSGRQFSNSRSEMNVSTLELGDSALYLCASSLTTGGNTGELFFGEGSRLTVL.

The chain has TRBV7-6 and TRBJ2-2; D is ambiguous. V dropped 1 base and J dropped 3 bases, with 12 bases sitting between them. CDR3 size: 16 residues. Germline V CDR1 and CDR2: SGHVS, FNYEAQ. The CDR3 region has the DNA TGTGCCAGCAGCTTAGGGCACGGAGTGGACACCGGGGAGCTGTTTTTT. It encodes CASSLGHGVDTGELFF.

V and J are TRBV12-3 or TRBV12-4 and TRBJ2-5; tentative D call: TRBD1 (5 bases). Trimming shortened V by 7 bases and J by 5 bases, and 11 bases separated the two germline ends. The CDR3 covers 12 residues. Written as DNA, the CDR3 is TGTGCCAGCACGGCAGGGTCGGAGACCCAGTACTTC. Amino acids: CASTAGSETQYF.

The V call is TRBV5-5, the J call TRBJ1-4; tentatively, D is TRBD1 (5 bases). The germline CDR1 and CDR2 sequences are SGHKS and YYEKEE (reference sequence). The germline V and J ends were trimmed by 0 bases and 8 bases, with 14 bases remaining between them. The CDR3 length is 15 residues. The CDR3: CASSLVQGAREKLFF. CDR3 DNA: TGTGCCAGCAGCTTGGTGCAGGGTGCAAGGGAAAAACTGTTTTTT.

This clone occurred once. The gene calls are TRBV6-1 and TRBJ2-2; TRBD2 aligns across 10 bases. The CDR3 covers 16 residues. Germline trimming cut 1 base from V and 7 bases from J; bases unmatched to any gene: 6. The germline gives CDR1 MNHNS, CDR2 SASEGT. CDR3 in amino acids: CASSEVSGGYSGELFF. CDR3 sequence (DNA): TGTGCCAGCAGTGAAGTTAGCGGGGGGTATAGCGGGGAGCTGTTTTTT.

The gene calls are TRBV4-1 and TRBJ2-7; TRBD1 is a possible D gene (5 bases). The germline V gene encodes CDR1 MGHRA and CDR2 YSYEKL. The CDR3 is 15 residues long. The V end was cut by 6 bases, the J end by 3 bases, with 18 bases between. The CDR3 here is CASRGPGRGIYEQYF. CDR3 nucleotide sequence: TGCGCCAGCAGGGGGCCGGGCAGAGGAATCTACGAGCAGTACTTC.

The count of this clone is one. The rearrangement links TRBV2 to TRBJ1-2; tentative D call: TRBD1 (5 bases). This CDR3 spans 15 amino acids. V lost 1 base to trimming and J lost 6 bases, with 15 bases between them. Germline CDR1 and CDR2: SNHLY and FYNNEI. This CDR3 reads CASSEVLGEENGYTF. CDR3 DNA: TGTGCCAGCAGTGAAGTTCTGGGGGAGGAGAATGGCTACACCTTC.

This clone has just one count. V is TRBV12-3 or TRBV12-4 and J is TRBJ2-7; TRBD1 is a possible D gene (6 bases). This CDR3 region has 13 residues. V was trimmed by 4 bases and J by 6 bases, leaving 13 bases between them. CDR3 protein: CASSSRGVAEQYF. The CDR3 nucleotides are TGTGCCAGCAGTTCCAGGGGCGTAGCCGAGCAGTACTTC.

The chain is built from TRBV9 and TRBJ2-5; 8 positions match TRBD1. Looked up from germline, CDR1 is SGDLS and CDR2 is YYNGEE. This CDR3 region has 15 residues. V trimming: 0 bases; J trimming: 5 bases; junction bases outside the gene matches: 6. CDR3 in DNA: TGTGCCAGCAGCGTAGCTGCAGGGGGCTGGGAGACCCAGTACTTC. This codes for CASSVAAGGWETQYF.

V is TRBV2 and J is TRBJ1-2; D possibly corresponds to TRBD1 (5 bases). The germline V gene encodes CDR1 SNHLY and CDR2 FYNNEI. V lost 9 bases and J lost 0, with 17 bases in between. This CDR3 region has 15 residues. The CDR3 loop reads CARGGSGQANYGYTF. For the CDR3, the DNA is TGTGCCAGGGGGGGGTCGGGCCAAGCTAACTATGGCTACACCTTC.

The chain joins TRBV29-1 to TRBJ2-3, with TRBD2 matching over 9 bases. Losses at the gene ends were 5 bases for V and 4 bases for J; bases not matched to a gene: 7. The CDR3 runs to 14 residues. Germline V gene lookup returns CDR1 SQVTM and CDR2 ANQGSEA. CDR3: CSVQVAGGPDTQYF. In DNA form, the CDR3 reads TGCAGCGTTCAGGTGGCGGGGGGGCCAGATACGCAGTATTTT.

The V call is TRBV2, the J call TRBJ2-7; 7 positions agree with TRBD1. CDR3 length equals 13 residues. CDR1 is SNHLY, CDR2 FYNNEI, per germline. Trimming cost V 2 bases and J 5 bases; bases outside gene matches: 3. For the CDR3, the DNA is TGTGCCAGCAGTGAAACGACAGGGCACGAGCAGTACTTC. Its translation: CASSETTGHEQYF.

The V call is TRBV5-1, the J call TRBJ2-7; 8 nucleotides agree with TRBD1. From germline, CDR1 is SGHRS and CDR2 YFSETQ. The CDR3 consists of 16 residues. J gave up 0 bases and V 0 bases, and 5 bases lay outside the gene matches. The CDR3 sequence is CASSLASGTGSYEQYF. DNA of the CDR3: TGCGCCAGCAGCTTGGCTTCCGGGACAGGCTCCTACGAGCAGTACTTC.

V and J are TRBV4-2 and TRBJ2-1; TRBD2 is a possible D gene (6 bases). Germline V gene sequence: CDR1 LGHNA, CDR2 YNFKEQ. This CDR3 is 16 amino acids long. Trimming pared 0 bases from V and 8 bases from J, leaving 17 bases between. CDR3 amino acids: CASSQDPGFERDEQFF. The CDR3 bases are TGTGCCAGCAGCCAAGATCCCGGGTTTGAGCGGGATGAGCAGTTCTTC.

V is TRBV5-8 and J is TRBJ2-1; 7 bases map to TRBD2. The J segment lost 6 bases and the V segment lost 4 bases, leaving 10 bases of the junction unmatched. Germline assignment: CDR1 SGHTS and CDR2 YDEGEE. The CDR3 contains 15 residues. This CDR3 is CASSPGLSGTNEQFF. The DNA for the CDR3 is TGTGCCAGCAGCCCGGGACTATCGGGAACCAATGAGCAGTTCTTC.

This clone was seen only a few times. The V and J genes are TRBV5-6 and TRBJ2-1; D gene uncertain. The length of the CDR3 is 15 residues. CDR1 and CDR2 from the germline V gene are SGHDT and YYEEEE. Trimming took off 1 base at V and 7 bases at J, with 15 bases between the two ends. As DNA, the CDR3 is TGTGCCAGCAGCTTGCGCCATACAGTTTTTAATGAGCAGTTCTTC. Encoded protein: CASSLRHTVFNEQFF.

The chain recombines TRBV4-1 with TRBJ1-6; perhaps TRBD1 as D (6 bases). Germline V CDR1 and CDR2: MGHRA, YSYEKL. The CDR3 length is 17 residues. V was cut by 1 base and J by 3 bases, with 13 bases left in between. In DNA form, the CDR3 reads TGCGCCAGCAGCCAAGGGGGCAGGGGTTTCTATAATTCACCCCTCCACTTT. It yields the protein CASSQGGRGFYNSPLHF.

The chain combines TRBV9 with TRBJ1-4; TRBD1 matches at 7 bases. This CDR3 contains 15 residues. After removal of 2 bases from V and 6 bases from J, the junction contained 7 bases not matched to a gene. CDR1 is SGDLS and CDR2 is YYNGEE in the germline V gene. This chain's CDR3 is CASSVGGGRDEKLFF. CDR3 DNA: TGTGCCAGCAGCGTTGGAGGGGGCCGTGATGAAAAACTGTTTTTT.